Described below is a single T cell receptor beta chain sequence and its context. This clone was seen a few times. No cognate antigen has been identified for it. No clone much larger than this one lies a single base away; base qualities are absent. This sample was taken from a study of blood T cell repertoires in COVID-19 (dated by TCRdb to 2018 to 2021). General notes on the study: Samples covering the acute and convalescent phases of COVID-19 were provided by collaborators in the United States, Italy and Spain. The prospective study material was composed of cDNA or gDNA derived from T cells, B-cell-depleted T cells, or PBMCs. The dataset comprised deeply sampled blood TCRbeta repertoires from subjects exposed to, actively infected with, or recovered from COVID-19. The repertoires were released in a freely available public database intended as a resource for research on the immune response to SARS-CoV-2. The samples were drawn from two sources: the first 160 participants of the ongoing ImmuneRACE study, and about 1,300 subjects contributed by 6 global collaborators. Nearly every sample came with metadata listing a de-identified subject ID, COVID-19 status, age in years and sex. HLA class I and class II types, where available, came from metadata supplied by the sample provider rather than from assay-based typing.

The CDR3 covers 16 residues, taking in both the cysteine and the phenylalanine. Here the CDR3 DNA is all that survives: 48 bases in frame from base 1. From a lookup of the germline V gene, CDR1 and CDR2 are LGHNA and YSLEER. Relative to germline, V is missing 2 bases and J is missing 5 bases, with 9 bases of the junction outside any gene match. Results the study describes overall, beyond this receptor: How much clinical and demographic metadata was included differed by source and by participant, and the metadata was provided uncurated.

The immunoSEQ Assay, a bias-controlled multiplex PCR, was used to amplify TCRbeta CDR3 regions from genomic DNA. The paper's data handling went like this. Nucleated cell counts per sample were estimated from amplification of reference gene primers within the assay. To quantify the absolute abundance of each unique TCRbeta CDR3 rearrangement, sequence reads were collapsed and filtered. Productive Simpson clonality was computed per sample as the square root of Simpson's diversity index over productive rearrangements. Sourced from immuneACCESS, this table was stored by TCRdb with only in-frame sequences that have V and J called. A share of the clones is absent; for the studies checked, an unresolved V gene accounts for under half, and the remainder has no known explanation. V and J calls and clone size are as listed in that table; D and trimming were resolved from the DNA. The sample table records fewer than 110,000 clones; 70% to 90% of these occur just once. The ten largest clones take up about 3% of the sample.

Whole blood was collected in K2EDTA tubes by collaborating institutions according to the institutions' own protocols. For TCRbeta analysis, collaborators shipped samples as frozen whole blood, isolated PBMCs, or DNA extracted from either of those sample types. The sequence links TRBV4-3 to TRBJ2-1, with 7 junctional bases fitting TRBD2. The sample consisted of peripheral blood. This receptor was obtained from a human donor in a cohort sampled during active COVID-19. The CDR3 amino acid sequence is: CASSQRRRERNNEQFF. The sequence in DNA is TGCGCCAGCAGCCAACGGCGGCGGGAGAGAAACAATGAGCAGTTCTTC.